The clone carrying this T cell receptor (beta chain) was counted between two and nine times. This sample is drawn from a study of blood T cell repertoires in COVID-19. Study background: Acute and convalescent COVID-19 specimens originated in the United States, Italy and Spain. Sample material is recorded as cDNA or gDNA derived from T cells, B-cell-depleted T cells, or PBMCs.

Original handling: Amplification of reference gene primers was used by the study to estimate nucleated cell counts. Clones were sequenced by immunoSEQ multiplex PCR, and TCRdb holds only the in-frame ones, with some missing. V and J calls and clone size follow that table, whereas D and trimming were derived from the DNA. The table lists about 200,000 clones, roughly 80% of them singletons. The CDR3 is made up of 20 amino acids. Germline trimming cut 6 bases from V and 1 base from J; bases unmatched to any gene: 20. CDR1 and CDR2 from the germline V gene are MDHEN and SYDVKM. V gene TRBV28 combines with J gene TRBJ2-2; 7 bases are shared with TRBD2. Sequenced sample: peripheral blood. The source is a woman aged 80 or over with acute or convalescent COVID-19. The DNA for the CDR3 is TGTGCCAGCAGGAGAGGAGGCACGGGGGAGGGCCGGAAGAACACCGGGGAGCTGTTTTTT. It encodes CASRRGGTGEGRKNTGELFF.